This TCR beta chain is drawn from a study of blood T cell repertoires in COVID-19. Per germline, CDR1 SEHNR and CDR2 FQNEAQ (reference sequence). The CDR3 is 11 amino acids. V dropped 1 base and J dropped 11 bases, with 8 bases sitting between them. In the original processing: Cell counts per sample came from amplifying reference gene primers. Profiling relied on immunoSEQ multiplex PCR, and the TCRdb table lists in-frame clones only, not all of them. Clonal size and the V and J genes are those of that table, whereas D and trimming came from the DNA. The sample carries approximately 140,000 clones, about 90% recorded once.

Sequencing used peripheral blood. The genes are TRBV7-9 and TRBJ1-1; D not certain. The TCR sequence derives from a woman aged 55-69 years with active or convalescent COVID-19. DNA for the CDR3: TGTGCCAGCAGCTTAGATCGGGAGGCTTTCTTT. Translated: CASSLDREAFF.